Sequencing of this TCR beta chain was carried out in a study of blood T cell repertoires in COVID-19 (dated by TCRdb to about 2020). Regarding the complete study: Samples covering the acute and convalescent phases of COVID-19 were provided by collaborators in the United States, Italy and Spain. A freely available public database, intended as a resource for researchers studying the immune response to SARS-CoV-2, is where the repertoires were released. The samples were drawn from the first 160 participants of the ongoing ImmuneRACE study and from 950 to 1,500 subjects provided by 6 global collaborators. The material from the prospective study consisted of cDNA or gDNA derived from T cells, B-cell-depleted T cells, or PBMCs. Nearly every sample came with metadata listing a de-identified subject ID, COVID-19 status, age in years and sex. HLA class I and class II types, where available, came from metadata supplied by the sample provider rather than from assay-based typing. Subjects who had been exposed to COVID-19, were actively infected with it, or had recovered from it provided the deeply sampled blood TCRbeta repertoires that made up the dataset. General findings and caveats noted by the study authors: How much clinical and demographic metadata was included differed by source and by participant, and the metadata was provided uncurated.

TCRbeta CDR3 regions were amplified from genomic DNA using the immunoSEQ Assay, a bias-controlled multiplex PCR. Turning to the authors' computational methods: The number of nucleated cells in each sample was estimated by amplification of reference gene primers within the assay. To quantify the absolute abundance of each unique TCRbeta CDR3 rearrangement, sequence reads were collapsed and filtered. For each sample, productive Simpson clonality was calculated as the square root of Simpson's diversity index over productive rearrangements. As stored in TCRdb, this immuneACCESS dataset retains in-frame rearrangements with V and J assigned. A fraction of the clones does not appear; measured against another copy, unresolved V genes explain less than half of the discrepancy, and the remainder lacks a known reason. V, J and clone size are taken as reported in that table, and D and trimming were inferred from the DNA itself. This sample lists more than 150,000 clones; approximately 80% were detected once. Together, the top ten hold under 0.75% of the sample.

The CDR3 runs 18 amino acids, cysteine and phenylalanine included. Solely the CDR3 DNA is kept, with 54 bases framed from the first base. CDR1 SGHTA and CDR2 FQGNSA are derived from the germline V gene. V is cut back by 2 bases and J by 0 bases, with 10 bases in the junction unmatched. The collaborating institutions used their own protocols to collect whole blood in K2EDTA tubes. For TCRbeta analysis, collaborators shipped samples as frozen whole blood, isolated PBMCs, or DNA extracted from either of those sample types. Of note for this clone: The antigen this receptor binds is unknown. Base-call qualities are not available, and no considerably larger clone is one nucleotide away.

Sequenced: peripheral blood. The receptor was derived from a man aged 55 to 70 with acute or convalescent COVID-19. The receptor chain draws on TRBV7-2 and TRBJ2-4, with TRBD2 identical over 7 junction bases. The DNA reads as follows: TGTGCCAGCAGCTTACGTATGAGCGGGGACTCAGCCAAAAACATTCAGTACTTC. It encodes CASSLRMSGDSAKNIQYF. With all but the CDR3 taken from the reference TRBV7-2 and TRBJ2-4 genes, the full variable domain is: GAGVSQSPSNKVTEKGKDVELRCDPISGHTALYWYRQSLGQGLEFLIYFQGNSAPDKSGLPSDRFSAERTGGSVSTLTIQRTQQEDSAVYLCASSLRMSGDSAKNIQYFGAGTRLSVL.